The 18 T cell receptor beta chains given below trace back to one sample, sequenced in a study of cytomegalovirus exposure and HLA in healthy donors. Primers included in the PCR were 60 Vbeta and 13 Jbeta primers. Generated by immunoSEQ multiplex PCR, the TCRdb table keeps only in-frame clones and is missing some. The sample holds 250,000 to 350,000 clones; 86% are singletons and the top ten take 3.5% to 4.5%. The material sequenced was PBMCs. The receptors shown here come from a man between 35 and 55 years old in good health and CMV-seropositive.

The rearrangement joins TRBV2 to TRBJ2-3, with a weak D call TRBD2 (5 bases). From germline, CDR1 is SNHLY and CDR2 FYNNEI. The V end was cut by 7 bases, the J end by 2 bases, with 16 bases between. CDR3 size: 15 residues. The CDR3 protein is CASTPTGYSTDTQYF. The CDR3 bases are TGTGCCAGCACTCCGACGGGGTACTCCACAGATACGCAGTATTTT.

The table lists this clone with a count of one. V gene TRBV9 combines with J gene TRBJ2-2, with 10 bases matching TRBD1. After removal of 2 bases from V and 4 bases from J, the junction contained 5 bases not matched to a gene. The V gene's germline CDR1 is SGDLS and CDR2 YYNGEE. The CDR3 is 16 residues long. The chain's CDR3 is CASSVRDRGFTGELFF. DNA for the CDR3: TGTGCCAGCAGCGTGCGGGACAGGGGTTTCACCGGGGAGCTGTTTTTT.

The CDR3 bases are TGTGCCAGTAGTATAGCCCTAGCGGGGAGAAGGGCCCAGTACTTC. Its protein product is CASSIALAGRRAQYF. This chain joins TRBV19 and TRBJ2-5, with 9 bases identical to TRBD2. The CDR3 sequence is 15 residues long. V was clipped by 1 base and J by 9 bases; unmatched bases: 9. Germline V gives CDR1 LNHDA, CDR2 SQIVND (reference sequence).

The rearrangement joins TRBV2 to TRBJ2-6; maybe TRBD1 (6 bases). Germline lookup yields CDR1 SNHLY and CDR2 FYNNEI. This CDR3 spans 15 amino acids. Trimming pared 6 bases from V and 0 bases from J, leaving 9 bases between. This CDR3 is CASRKQGSGANVLTF. The CDR3 coding sequence is TGTGCCAGCAGGAAACAGGGCTCTGGGGCCAACGTCCTGACTTTC. Full variable domain (outside the CDR3, taken from reference TRBV2 and TRBJ2-6): EPEVTQTPSHQVTQMGQEVILRCVPISNHLYFYWYRQILGQKVEFLVSFYNNEISEKSEIFDDQFSVERPDGSNFTLKIRSTKLEDSAMYFCASRKQGSGANVLTFGAGSRLTVL.

The rearrangement uses TRBV7-9 and TRBJ1-4, with TRBD1 as a possible D gene (6 bases). CDR1 and CDR2 from the germline V gene are SEHNR and FQNEAQ (reference sequence). The CDR3 runs to 15 residues. Trimming removed 5 bases from V and 6 bases from J, with 16 bases in between. The chain's CDR3 is CASSLYRDLDEKLFF. The CDR3 DNA sequence: TGTGCCAGCAGCCTCTACAGGGATTTGGATGAAAAACTGTTTTTT. The whole variable domain, remainder taken from reference TRBV7-9 and TRBJ1-4, is DTGVSQNPRHKITKRGQNVTFRCDPISEHNRLYWYRQTLGQGPEFLTYFQNEAQLEKSRLLSDRFSAERPKGSFSTLEIQRTEQGDSAMYLCASSLYRDLDEKLFFGSGTQLSVL.

This chain connects TRBV11-2 to TRBJ2-7; 9 bases are a match to TRBD1. Trimming at V came to 5 bases and at J to 2 bases, leaving 16 bases not matched to a gene. Germline assignment: CDR1 SGHAT and CDR2 FQNNGV. The CDR3 is 18 residues long. DNA for the CDR3: TGTGCCAGCAGCACCTTCAGACCGTCCGGGACAGGGACCTACGAGCAGTACTTC. Translating gives CASSTFRPSGTGTYEQYF.

The chain employs TRBV15 and TRBJ2-7, with D unresolved. Deletions cut 3 bases from V and 3 bases from J, with 9 bases between. The germline V gene has CDR1 LNHNV and CDR2 YYDKDF (reference sequence). The CDR3 is 13 residues long. CDR3 nucleotides: TGTGCCACCAGCAGGGAGAGCGACTACGAGCAGTACTTC. As protein: CATSRESDYEQYF.

This clone was counted between two and nine times. This chain connects TRBV5-6 to TRBJ2-1; 8 bases line up with TRBD2. The junction had 8 bases not matched to a gene; V was cut back by 4 bases and J by 14 bases. Germline V gives CDR1 SGHDT, CDR2 YYEEEE. CDR3 size: 12 residues. CDR3 amino acids: CASSGLAGQEFF. CDR3 in DNA: TGTGCCAGCAGCGGATTAGCGGGACAAGAGTTCTTC. Combining the CDR3 with reference TRBV5-6 and TRBJ2-1 gives the whole variable domain DAGVTQSPTHLIKTRGQQVTLRCSPKSGHDTVSWYQQALGQGPQFIFQYYEEEERQRGNFPDRFSGHQFPNYSSELNVNALLLGDSALYLCASSGLAGQEFFGPGTRLTVL.

The chain couples TRBV11-3 to TRBJ1-1; 8 bases match TRBD1. The CDR3 totals 14 residues. Per germline, CDR1 SGHNT and CDR2 YENEEA. Unmatched junction bases numbered 6, after V lost 5 bases and J lost 4 bases. This CDR3 reads CASSLGQGGTEAFF. DNA for the CDR3: TGTGCCAGCAGCCTCGGACAGGGAGGCACTGAAGCTTTCTTT.

DNA for the CDR3: TGCAGCGTTGAATCTGGACAGCTTAACTATGGCTACACCTTC. Translating gives CSVESGQLNYGYTF. This sequence joins TRBV29-1 and TRBJ1-2, with D perhaps matching TRBD1 (6 bases). Between the trimmed V and J ends, which lost 2 bases and 1 base, there was a span of 11 bases. This CDR3 comprises 14 residues. CDR1 SQVTM and CDR2 ANQGSEA come from the germline V gene.

The chain couples TRBV7-2 to TRBJ2-3, with D unresolved. The germline V and J ends were trimmed by 5 bases and 0 bases, with 9 bases remaining between them. The germline V gene has CDR1 SGHTA and CDR2 FQGNSA. This CDR3 is built from 14 residues. The CDR3 is CASSALLSTDTQYF. CDR3 sequence (DNA): TGTGCCAGCAGCGCCCTACTGAGCACAGATACGCAGTATTTT.

This rearrangement joins TRBV28 to TRBJ2-1; 7 bases align to TRBD2. V was clipped by 6 bases and J by 6 bases; unmatched bases: 8. Germline CDR1 is MDHEN and CDR2 is SYDVKM. The length of the CDR3 is 14 residues. In DNA form, the CDR3 reads TGTGCCAGCAGACACCCCGGGGGGAGCAATGAGCAGTTCTTC. It codes for CASRHPGGSNEQFF.

The chain is built from TRBV7-9 and TRBJ1-1, with D possibly matching TRBD1 (6 bases). The CDR3 runs to 14 residues. Between the trimmed V and J ends, which lost 3 bases and 2 bases, there was a span of 10 bases. The germline V gene encodes CDR1 SEHNR and CDR2 FQNEAQ (reference sequence). CDR3 bases: TGTGCCAGCAGCTTCAGGGGAACCAACACTGAAGCTTTCTTT. It is translated as CASSFRGTNTEAFF.

The CDR3 nucleotides read TGTGCCAGCACCCGTGGGGTGACGGCAGGGCCGGGCACCTACGAGCAGTACTTC. It is translated as CASTRGVTAGPGTYEQYF. The chain uses TRBV5-5 and TRBJ2-7; possible D gene TRBD1, 5 bases. The CDR3 contains 18 residues. Trimming stripped 6 bases from V and 2 bases from J, with 27 bases between. Germline CDR1 SGHKS, CDR2 YYEKEE (reference sequence).

This clone has only a few counts. The CDR3 sequence: CASSAGGAMNTEAFF. CDR3 nucleotides: TGCGCCAGCAGCGCGGGGGGTGCAATGAACACTGAAGCTTTCTTT. This chain uses TRBV5-1 with TRBJ1-1, with a weak D call TRBD1 (5 bases). Per germline, CDR1 SGHRS and CDR2 YFSETQ. V was cut by 4 bases and J by 0 bases, with 13 bases left in between. CDR3 size: 15 residues. Combining the CDR3 with reference TRBV5-1 and TRBJ1-1 gives the whole variable domain KAGVTQTPRYLIKTRGQQVTLSCSPISGHRSVSWYQQTPGQGLQFLFEYFSETQRNKGNFPGRFSGRQFSNSRSEMNVSTLELGDSALYLCASSAGGAMNTEAFFGQGTRLTVV.

J is TRBJ2-7 and V is TRBV7-9, with TRBD1 as a possible D gene (6 bases). The CDR3 sequence is 15 residues long. V lost 1 base and J lost 0, with 10 bases in between. From germline, CDR1 is SEHNR and CDR2 FQNEAQ (reference sequence). CDR3 residues: CASSLGQASSYEQYF. The CDR3, as DNA: TGTGCCAGCAGCTTAGGACAGGCAAGCTCCTACGAGCAGTACTTC.

The chain uses TRBV30 and TRBJ1-1; maybe TRBD1 (5 bases). Germline loops: CDR1 GTSNPN, CDR2 SVGIG (reference sequence). CDR3 length: 14 residues. Trimming took off 0 bases at V and 9 bases at J, with 17 bases between the two ends. The CDR3 here is CAWSVLGPGGQAFF. The CDR3 nucleotides are TGTGCCTGGAGTGTACTCGGCCCCGGGGGACAAGCTTTCTTT.

In the case of this clone: No DNA is shown, since the ends of the CDR3 on it are uncertain; the CDR3 is the one TCRdb lists. CDR3 in amino acids: CSARRAGELFF. This chain joins TRBV20-1 and TRBJ2-2; TRBD2, the table's D call, was not compared with the DNA. The CDR3 numbers 11 amino acids, ends counted. Per the germline V gene, CDR1 is DFQATT and CDR2 is SNEGSKA (reference sequence).